A selection of T cell receptor beta chains follows, all from one sample in a study of OX40 agonist ivuxolimab in advanced cancers. Data came from immunoSEQ multiplex PCR; TCRdb stores just in-frame clones and leaves some out. The sample lists about 79,000 clones, around 94% seen once, with around 9.6% in the top ten. This material consisted of CD4+ or CD8+ T cells sorted from blood, taken in a trial of the OX40 agonist ivuxolimab. The origin of the receptors is an adult with an advanced solid tumor such as melanoma, head and neck, liver or kidney cancer. Both conserved end residues are part of each CDR3. Fields, in order: D gene, J gene, V gene, clone size, CDR3 DNA, CDR3 protein. The D gene is left open where the match is weak. A row's size may be missing; if present it is once, few, many or a size class.

TRBD1	TRBJ1-2	TRBV28	once	TGTGCCAGCAGGCGGGACAGTGTTAACTATGGCTACACCTTC	CASRRDSVNYGYTF
NA	TRBJ2-1	TRBV5-8	NA	TGTGCCAGCAGCCCACGGGGGCACTACAATGAGCAGTTCTTC	CASSPRGHYNEQFF
NA	TRBJ1-1	TRBV19	once	TGTGCCAGTAGTATGCATTGGGAGGCTTTCTTT	CASSMHWEAFF
TRBD1	TRBJ2-1	TRBV15	NA	TGTGCCACCAGCAGAGGGACAGGGTTTCACAATGAGCAGTTCTTC	CATSRGTGFHNEQFF
TRBD1	TRBJ1-5	TRBV2	once	TGTGCCAGCAGTTCCACCCGGGACAGGGGGCCCCCAAGCAATCAGCCCCAGCATTTT	CASSSTRDRGPPSNQPQHF
NA	TRBJ2-7	TRBV15	NA	TGTGCCACCAGCAGAGATCCTTCTCTACTTCATACCTACGAGCAGTACTTC	CATSRDPSLLHTYEQYF
TRBD1	TRBJ2-7	TRBV11-2	NA	TGTGCCAGCAGCCGGACAGGGGAAGCCTACGAGCAGTACTTC	CASSRTGEAYEQYF
NA	TRBJ2-5	TRBV7-9	NA	TGTGCCAGCAGCTTAGGGCTAGCCATCCGGGAGACCCAGTACTTC	CASSLGLAIRETQYF
TRBD2	TRBJ2-7	TRBV4-1	once	TGCGCCAGCAGCCTGACTAGCGATTACGAGCAGTACTTC	CASSLTSDYEQYF
NA	TRBJ2-5	TRBV4-1	NA	TGCGCCAGCAGCCAAGGAGTGCTTTCGTACTTC	CASSQGVLSYF